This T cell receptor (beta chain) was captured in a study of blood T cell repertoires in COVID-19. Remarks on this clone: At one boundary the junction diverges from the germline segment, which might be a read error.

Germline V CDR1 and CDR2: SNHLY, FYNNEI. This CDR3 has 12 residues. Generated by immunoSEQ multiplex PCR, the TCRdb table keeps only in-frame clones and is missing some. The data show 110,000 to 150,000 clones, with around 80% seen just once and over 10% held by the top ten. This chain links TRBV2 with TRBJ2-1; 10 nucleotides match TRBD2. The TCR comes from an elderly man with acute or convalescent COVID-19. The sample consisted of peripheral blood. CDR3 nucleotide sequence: TGTGCCAGCTGGCTAGCGGGGGACCGAGGGGTCTTC. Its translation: CASWLAGDRGVF.